Below, one T cell receptor beta chain is given with its context. The antigen remains unidentified. The data are from a study of cytomegalovirus exposure and HLA in healthy donors. Study-wide results and caveats: It was reported that the classifier diagnosed cytomegalovirus status with high specificity and sensitivity in both the original and validation cohorts. Clonal expansion, a later analysis showed, was greater in HLA-associated TCR beta chains than in equally common others. V- and J-gene trimming of TCR beta was linked (in a later analysis) to a missense DCLRE1C variant.

V shed 0 bases, J shed 5 bases, and the junction held 8 bases outside the gene matches. Germline assignment: CDR1 SGHVS and CDR2 FQNEAQ. This CDR3 is 16 amino acids long. Primers for the PCR totalled 60 Vbeta and 13 Jbeta. Clones were sequenced by immunoSEQ multiplex PCR, and TCRdb holds only the in-frame ones, with some missing. This sample yields about 150,000 clones, of which over 75% are seen a single time; 1% belongs to the top ten. The V call is TRBV7-8, the J call TRBJ2-7; 9 bases are shared with TRBD1. This clonotype originated in a woman in her forties or fifties in good health and CMV-seropositive. The sample was PBMCs. The DNA for the CDR3 is TGTGCCAGCAGCTTAGCCATCGGGACAGGGAGGAACGAGCAGTACTTC. Encoded protein: CASSLAIGTGRNEQYF.